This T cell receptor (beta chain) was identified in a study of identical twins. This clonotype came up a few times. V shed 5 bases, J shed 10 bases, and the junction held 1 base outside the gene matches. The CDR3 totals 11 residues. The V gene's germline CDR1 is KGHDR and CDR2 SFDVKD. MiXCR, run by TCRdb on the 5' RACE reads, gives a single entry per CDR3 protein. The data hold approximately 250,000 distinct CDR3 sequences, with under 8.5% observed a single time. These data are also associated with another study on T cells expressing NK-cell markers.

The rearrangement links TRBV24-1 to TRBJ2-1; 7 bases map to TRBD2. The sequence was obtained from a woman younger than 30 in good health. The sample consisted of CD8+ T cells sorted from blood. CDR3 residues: CATSGGGEQFF. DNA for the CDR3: TGTGCCACCAGTGGGGGGGGGGAGCAGTTCTTC.